These T cell receptor beta chains were read from a single sample in a study of T cell responses to AZD1222 COVID-19 vaccine. Some clones are missing from TCRdb's copy, which holds only in-frame ones; the method was immunoSEQ multiplex PCR. The sample has about 180,000 clones, around 89% seen once. The specimen comprised peripheral blood, sampled 28 days after the second dose of the MenACWY control vaccine. All receptors come from an adult who received the MenACWY meningococcal vaccine as a control. CDR3s include the opening cysteine and the closing phenylalanine or tryptophan. The D gene is left open where the match is weak. Where a row states a size, it is once, few, many or the class of an expanded clone; other rows omit it.

D,V,J,size,DNA,CDR3
NA,TRBV2,TRBJ2-2,NA,TGTGCCAGCAGCCAGGAGGGGATTGACACCGGGGAGCTGTTTTTT,CASSQEGIDTGELFF
TRBD1,TRBV16,TRBJ2-7,NA,TGTGCCAGCAGTCCGGGCCTCCTGGGACAGGGTGCGCACGAGCAGTACTTC,CASSPGLLGQGAHEQYF
TRBD1,TRBV28,TRBJ2-7,NA,TGTGCCAGCAGTTTAGGGACAGCATACGAGCAGTACTTC,CASSLGTAYEQYF
NA,TRBV19,TRBJ2-3,NA,TGTGCCAGTAACTGGCAGGCATCTAGCACAGATACGCAGTATTTT,CASNWQASSTDTQYF
NA,TRBV7-9,TRBJ1-4,NA,TGTGCCAGCAGCGCTCGGGGGGGAGGCCTAGATCAGACAGAAGAAAAACTGTTTTTT,CASSARGGGLDQTEEKLFF
NA,TRBV19,TRBJ1-3,NA,TGTGCCAGTTTGGGTGTGAGGACTGGAAACACCATATATTTT,CASLGVRTGNTIYF
TRBD2,TRBV11-2,TRBJ2-1,NA,TGTGCCAGCAGCTCAATATTACAGCCGGGACTAGGAGTTTTTGAGCAGTTCTTC,CASSSILQPGLGVFEQFF
NA,TRBV28,TRBJ1-1,NA,TGTGCCAGCAGTTTGCCCGGGAAGGGCACTGAAGCTTTCTTT,CASSLPGKGTEAFF
NA,TRBV7-3,TRBJ1-3,NA,TGTGCCAGCAGCTCCCGGGCCCTCTCTGGAAACACCATATATTTT,CASSSRALSGNTIYF
NA,TRBV6-5,TRBJ1-1,NA,TGTGCCAGCAGTTACTCGCACCGGCCAACTGAAGCTTTCTTT,CASSYSHRPTEAFF
NA,TRBV27,TRBJ1-5,NA,TGTGCCAGCAGCCGGAGGGGCAATCAGCCCCAGCATTTT,CASSRRGNQPQHF
NA,TRBV27,TRBJ2-7,NA,TGTGCCAGCAGTTCCTCTTACGACATCTACGAGCAGTACTTC,CASSSSYDIYEQYF
NA,TRBV27,TRBJ1-4,NA,TGTGCCAGCAGTTTATCGGGGGATCCTAATGAAAAACTGTTTTTT,CASSLSGDPNEKLFF
NA,TRBV3-1/TRBV3-2,TRBJ2-2,NA,TGTGCCAGCCGAGGGGGGGCTGGAAGGAACACCGGGGAGCTGTTTTTT,CASRGGAGRNTGELFF
TRBD1,TRBV6-5,TRBJ1-5,NA,TGTGCCAGCAGTTACGCAGGGGGACATCAGCCCCAGCATTTT,CASSYAGGHQPQHF
NA,TRBV30,TRBJ2-1,NA,TGTGCCTGGGGGGCTTTGGGGAGCTCCTACAATGAGCAGTTCTTC,CAWGALGSSYNEQFF
NA,TRBV7-2,TRBJ2-7,NA,TGTGCCAGCAGCGCACCCGGGACTTTGGGTGCCCACGAGCAGTACTTC,CASSAPGTLGAHEQYF
NA,TRBV12-3/TRBV12-4,TRBJ2-3,NA,TGTGCCAGCCTATCGACCACTCTGGATACGCAGTATTTT,CASLSTTLDTQYF
TRBD2,TRBV5-1,TRBJ2-1,NA,TGCGCCAGCAGCTGGGGGTGGCGGGAGAGCTCTTACAATGAGCAGTTCTTC,CASSWGWRESSYNEQFF
NA,TRBV24-1,TRBJ1-2,NA,TGTGCCACCAGTGGAGGGAGATCAGCTAACTATGGCTACACCTTC,CATSGGRSANYGYTF
TRBD2,TRBV5-5,TRBJ2-3,NA,TGTGCCAGCAGCTTCCAGCGGGGAGGTATCGCAGATACGCAGTATTTT,CASSFQRGGIADTQYF
NA,TRBV7-9,TRBJ1-2,once,TGTGCCAGCAGCTTGGTGACACAACGATATGGCTACACCTTC,CASSLVTQRYGYTF
NA,TRBV7-8,TRBJ1-6,NA,TGTGCCAGCAGCTCCCCTCCCCCCTATAATTCACCCCTCCACTTT,CASSSPPPYNSPLHF
TRBD2,TRBV5-1,TRBJ2-7,NA,TGCGCCAGCAGCCGGGGTGGTAGCGGGAGAGTTCCCTACGAGCAGTACTTC,CASSRGGSGRVPYEQYF
TRBD1,TRBV24-1,TRBJ1-5,NA,TGTGCCACCGCGACAGGGACCCAGCCCCAGCATTTT,CATATGTQPQHF
TRBD1,TRBV24-1,TRBJ1-5,NA,TGTGCCACCAGTGACTCCGGGACAGGGGGCGGGCAGCCCCAGCATTTT,CATSDSGTGGGQPQHF
NA,TRBV5-6,TRBJ1-5,NA,TGTGCCAGCAGCTCCAACCCTGGTCAGCCCCAGCATTTT,CASSSNPGQPQHF
NA,TRBV2,TRBJ2-1,NA,TGTGCCAGCGGGTGGGTGGGTACCTACAATGAGCAGTTCTTC,CASGWVGTYNEQFF
TRBD1,TRBV28,TRBJ1-5,NA,TGTGCCAGCAGTCCCCCGGGACAGGCTCATCAGCCCCAGCATTTT,CASSPPGQAHQPQHF
TRBD1,TRBV19,TRBJ1-5,NA,TGTGCCAGTAGTCGACAGGGTAATAGCAATCAGCCCCAGCATTTT,CASSRQGNSNQPQHF
NA,TRBV24-1,TRBJ1-2,NA,TGTGCCACCAGTGACACACCGCGGGGGAACTATGGCTACACCTTC,CATSDTPRGNYGYTF
TRBD1,TRBV7-2,TRBJ1-4,NA,TGTGCCAGCAGCCCGACAGGGGGTGTAGGAGAAAAACTGTTTTTT,CASSPTGGVGEKLFF
TRBD1,TRBV4-3,TRBJ1-4,NA,TGCGCCAGCAGCCAGGCTACAGGGGCTAATGAAAAACTGTTTTTT,CASSQATGANEKLFF
TRBD2,TRBV28,TRBJ2-7,few,TGTGCCAGCAGTTTACCCCTAGCGGGAGGCTCTTCCTACGAGCAGTACTTC,CASSLPLAGGSSYEQYF
TRBD2,TRBV15,TRBJ2-5,NA,TGTGCCACGGGGCCCGGGACTAGCGGCATGCAAGAGACCCAGTACTTC,CATGPGTSGMQETQYF
TRBD1,TRBV4-1,TRBJ1-2,NA,TGCGCCAGCAGCCGTCAGACAGGGGAAGGCGGCTACACCTTC,CASSRQTGEGGYTF
NA,TRBV28,TRBJ2-7,NA,TGTGCCAGCAGTTTATCGCGCCCGGACGGGAAGCAGTACTTC,CASSLSRPDGKQYF
NA,TRBV4-3,TRBJ2-7,NA,TGCGCCAGCAGCCAAGATGGGGAGACTAGGAGCACCTACGAGCAGTACTTC,CASSQDGETRSTYEQYF
TRBD2,TRBV7-2,TRBJ2-1,NA,TGTGCCAGCACCGATTCTTTTCTAGCGGGGGGCGGCTCCTACAATGAGCAGTTCTTC,CASTDSFLAGGGSYNEQFF
NA,TRBV6-5,TRBJ2-2,NA,TGTGCCAGCAGTTTACAGGGTACCGGGGAGCTGTTTTTT,CASSLQGTGELFF
NA,TRBV12-3/TRBV12-4,TRBJ1-2,NA,TGTGCCAGCAACAACAGGGTAGATGGCTACACCTTC,CASNNRVDGYTF
NA,TRBV6-5,TRBJ2-5,NA,TGTGCCAGCTATAGGGTCGCGGAGACCCAGTACTTC,CASYRVAETQYF